The 18 T cell receptor beta chains presented below share a single source sample, sequenced in a study of OX40 agonist ivuxolimab in advanced cancers. Profiling relied on immunoSEQ multiplex PCR, and the TCRdb table lists in-frame clones only, not all of them. The sample has 57,000 or so clones, more than 75% seen once. The source was CD4+ or CD8+ T cells sorted from blood, collected in a trial of the OX40 agonist ivuxolimab. The receptor set was obtained from an adult with an advanced solid tumor such as melanoma, head and neck, liver or kidney cancer.

The rearrangement joins TRBV6-6 to TRBJ1-6; the D gene is possibly TRBD1 (6 bases). Trimming took 6 bases from V and 3 from J, leaving 12 bases between them. CDR1 is MNHNY and CDR2 is SVGAGI in the germline V gene (reference sequence). The length of the CDR3 is 15 residues. CDR3 sequence: CASSPGALYNSPLHF. In DNA form, the CDR3 reads TGTGCCAGCAGCCCAGGGGCCCTCTATAATTCACCCCTCCACTTT.

V and J are TRBV19 and TRBJ2-2; 9 bases match TRBD1. CDR3 length: 17 amino acids. Trimming at V came to 7 bases and at J to 5 bases, leaving 14 bases not matched to a gene. CDR1 LNHDA and CDR2 SQIVND come from the germline V gene (reference sequence). CDR3 nucleotide sequence: TGTGCCAGTACCCTTTGGGGGACAGGGTATGGGACCGGGGAGCTGTTTTTT. Protein sequence: CASTLWGTGYGTGELFF.

This clone has more than one count but fewer than ten. The chain couples TRBV2 to TRBJ1-3; D is uncertain. CDR3 size: 14 residues. Germline V lookup: CDR1 SNHLY, CDR2 FYNNEI. Trimming pared 6 bases from V and 0 bases from J, leaving 9 bases between. CDR3 loop: CASRLGNSGNTIYF. Here the CDR3 DNA reads TGTGCCAGCAGGTTGGGAAACTCTGGAAACACCATATATTTT.

CDR3 sequence (DNA): TGTGCCAGCAGTTACTCAGTTCAGGGGGTCTACGAGCAGTACTTC. Amino acid sequence: CASSYSVQGVYEQYF. The chain carries TRBV6-5 and TRBJ2-7; 7 positions match TRBD1. With 0 bases clipped from V and 3 bases from J, the junction kept 5 bases outside the gene matches. The CDR3 has 15 amino acids. Germline V gives CDR1 MNHEY, CDR2 SVGAGI.

In its sample, this clone was seen once. In DNA, the CDR3 is TGTGCCAGCAGCCGACAAGAGACCCAGTACTTC. Amino acid sequence: CASSRQETQYF. The rearrangement links TRBV7-6 to TRBJ2-5; D call uncertain. The CDR3 consists of 11 residues. V was shortened by 5 bases and J by 2 bases, with 3 bases between the two germline ends. Looked up from germline, CDR1 is SGHVS and CDR2 is FNYEAQ.

The chain recombines TRBV6-5 with TRBJ2-7; TRBD1 matches at 10 bases. This CDR3 has 14 residues. V lost 7 bases to trimming and J lost 3 bases; unmatched junction nucleotides: 6. Germline V gene data show CDR1 as MNHEY and CDR2 as SVGAGI. CDR3 residues: CASTGRDRGYEQYF. The DNA for the CDR3 is TGTGCCAGCACCGGCCGGGACAGGGGCTACGAGCAGTACTTC.

This clone occurred a few times. The V gene is TRBV7-9, the J gene TRBJ1-1, with D maybe TRBD1 (5 bases). The V end lost 5 bases, the J end lost 4 bases, and 23 bases lay between the germline ends. The CDR3 has 17 residues. Germline V gene lookup returns CDR1 SEHNR and CDR2 FQNEAQ (reference sequence). DNA for the CDR3: TGTGCCAGCAGCGTAGGGGCAGGAACGAGGCCAGGCACTGAAGCTTTCTTT. Translation gives CASSVGAGTRPGTEAFF.

This chain joins TRBV28 and TRBJ2-3; 8 bases agree with TRBD2. The V gene's germline CDR1 is MDHEN and CDR2 SYDVKM. J lost 2 bases, V lost 4 bases, and 8 bases had no gene match. CDR3 length equals 16 residues. CDR3 amino acids: CASSSTGGPHTDTQYF. In DNA, the CDR3 is TGTGCCAGCAGTTCAACGGGGGGGCCACACACAGATACGCAGTATTTT.

The chain links TRBV25-1 to TRBJ1-4; TRBD1 matches at 7 bases. The length of the CDR3 is 15 residues. The V gene end was trimmed by 3 bases and the J gene end by 5 bases; junction bases not matched to a gene: 6. Germline V gives CDR1 MGHDK, CDR2 SYGVNS. The DNA for the CDR3 is TGTGCCAGCAGTGACCCAGGGGGGGAGAATGAAAAACTGTTTTTT. It translates to CASSDPGGENEKLFF.

The J gene is TRBJ2-3, the V gene TRBV30; D unresolved. The CDR3 runs 15 residues. Germline V gene sequence: CDR1 GTSNPN, CDR2 SVGIG (reference sequence). V lost 0 bases to trimming and J lost 3 bases, with 13 bases between them. Here the CDR3 DNA reads TGTGCCTGGAGTGTATGGCTTGACGGTACAGATACGCAGTATTTT. Translated, it gives CAWSVWLDGTDTQYF.

This chain links TRBV2 with TRBJ2-7, with TRBD1 identical over 7 bases. Germline CDR1 reads SNHLY; CDR2 reads FYNNEI. V shed 5 bases and J 2 bases; nucleotides not matched to a gene: 6. This CDR3 has 14 amino acids. In DNA form, the CDR3 reads TGTGCCAGCAGTCACCAGGACAGGCCCTACGAGCAGTACTTC. It encodes CASSHQDRPYEQYF.

CDR3 DNA sequence: TGTGCCAGCTCTGGATATACGGCAGGAGCAGATACGCAGTATTTT. Amino acid sequence: CASSGYTAGADTQYF. This sequence joins TRBV6-1 and TRBJ2-3; D gene ambiguous. V gave up 8 bases and J gave up 4 bases, with 19 bases separating them. This CDR3 region has 15 residues. From germline, CDR1 is MNHNS and CDR2 SASEGT.

This sequence joins TRBV5-1 and TRBJ2-1, with 9 positions matching TRBD2. Germline V gives CDR1 SGHRS, CDR2 YFSETQ. V shed 1 base and J 15 bases; nucleotides not matched to a gene: 11. This CDR3 comprises 14 residues. This chain's CDR3 is CASSLTSGGTILFF. The CDR3 bases are TGCGCCAGCAGCTTGACGAGCGGGGGGACCATTCTGTTCTTC.

CDR3 protein: CATGVSYNEQFF. DNA for the CDR3: TGTGCCACAGGGGTGTCCTACAATGAGCAGTTCTTC. The rearrangement links TRBV10-3 to TRBJ2-1; D might be TRBD1 (6 bases). Deletions cut 10 bases from V and 1 base from J, with 8 bases between. CDR1 and CDR2 from the germline V gene are ENHRY and SYGVKD. CDR3 length equals 12 residues.

The J gene is TRBJ2-3, the V gene TRBV5-1; 7 bases are a match to TRBD2. Germline trimming cut 1 base from V and 3 bases from J; bases unmatched to any gene: 5. This CDR3 comprises 15 residues. Per germline, CDR1 SGHRS and CDR2 YFSETQ. CDR3 in amino acids: CASSLRGDSTDTQYF. CDR3 in DNA: TGCGCCAGCAGCTTGCGGGGGGATAGTACAGATACGCAGTATTTT.

The chain links TRBV7-2 to TRBJ2-3; D is unresolved. This CDR3 is built from 14 residues. CDR1 and CDR2 (germline): SGHTA, FQGNSA. The germline V and J ends were trimmed by 4 bases and 6 bases, with 14 bases remaining between them. The DNA of the CDR3 is TGTGCCAGCAGCTCTAGGATCGGCGCGGATACGCAGTATTTT. Its protein is CASSSRIGADTQYF.

The chain employs TRBV11-3 and TRBJ1-2; weak D call: TRBD1 (5 bases). Trimming cost V 2 bases and J 4 bases, with 14 bases left between them. The CDR3 has 15 residues. Germline values: CDR1 SGHNT, CDR2 YENEEA. The CDR3 sequence: CASSLPGIDAYGYTF. The CDR3 DNA reads TGTGCCAGCAGCTTACCAGGGATAGACGCCTATGGCTACACCTTC.

The V call is TRBV7-8, the J call TRBJ1-2, with D unclear. Germline CDR1 reads SGHVS; CDR2 reads FQNEAQ. The CDR3 sequence is 15 residues long. Trimming removed 1 base at V and 0 bases at J, with 9 bases between. CDR3 nucleotides: TGTGCCAGCAGCTTAGGGTTTAGTTCTAACTATGGCTACACCTTC. This gives the protein CASSLGFSSNYGYTF. The full variable domain, in which reference TRBV7-8 and TRBJ1-2 provide the parts outside the CDR3, is GAGVSQSPRYKVAKRGQDVALRCDPISGHVSLFWYQQALGQGPEFLTYFQNEAQLDKSGLPSDRFFAERPEGSVSTLKIQRTQQEDSAVYLCASSLGFSSNYGYTFGSGTRLTVV.